These T cell receptor beta chains were read from a single sample in a study of ipilimumab plus nivolumab after autologous stem cell transplantation. Data came from immunoSEQ multiplex PCR; TCRdb stores just in-frame clones and leaves some out. The repertoire has around 10,000 clones, 60% to 80% of them found once; the top ten carry 17%. The sequencing here drew on PBMCs, taken in a trial of ipilimumab plus nivolumab as post-transplant consolidation. The receptor set was obtained from a female donor with multiple myeloma. Each CDR3 is given with its conserved first and last residue. D genes are given only for firm matches. Only part of the rows carry a size: once, few, many, or a class if the clone is expanded.

V gene: TRBV7-9; J gene: TRBJ1-2; CDR3 length: 13; D gene: .; clone size: few; CDR3 DNA: TGTGCCAGCAGCTTAGCGGGACACCTCGGCTACACCTTC; CDR3 protein: CASSLAGHLGYTF
V gene: TRBV9; J gene: TRBJ2-3; CDR3 length: 15; D gene: TRBD2; clone size: .; CDR3 DNA: TGTGCCAGCAGCGTAGCTAGCGGGAGATCAGATACGCAGTATTTT; CDR3 protein: CASSVASGRSDTQYF
V gene: TRBV2; J gene: TRBJ2-1; CDR3 length: 16; D gene: .; clone size: few; CDR3 DNA: TGTGCCAGCAGTGAATTTTTGTCAACCGCTGGGAATGAGCAGTTCTTC; CDR3 protein: CASSEFLSTAGNEQFF
V gene: TRBV6-4; J gene: TRBJ1-5; CDR3 length: 18; D gene: .; clone size: once; CDR3 DNA: TGTGCCAGCAGTGAGAAGGTCGAGGAGGCCCCTTCCTATCAGCCCCAGCATTTT; CDR3 protein: CASSEKVEEAPSYQPQHF
V gene: TRBV29-1; J gene: TRBJ2-1; CDR3 length: 17; D gene: .; clone size: .; CDR3 DNA: TGCAGCGTTGATTCCGAGAGCTTCCAGTTCTCCTACAATGAGCAGTTCTTC; CDR3 protein: CSVDSESFQFSYNEQFF
V gene: TRBV2; J gene: TRBJ1-4; CDR3 length: 14; D gene: TRBD1; clone size: .; CDR3 DNA: TGTGCCAGCAGTGCCGGGACAGGGTATGAAAAACTGTTTTTT; CDR3 protein: CASSAGTGYEKLFF
V gene: TRBV5-1; J gene: TRBJ2-2; CDR3 length: 15; D gene: TRBD1; clone size: .; CDR3 DNA: TGCGCCAGCACCCCCGATCGGACAGGGGCCGGGGAGCTGTTTTTT; CDR3 protein: CASTPDRTGAGELFF
V gene: TRBV7-9; J gene: TRBJ2-1; CDR3 length: 13; D gene: .; clone size: .; CDR3 DNA: TGTGCCAGCAGCTTTAGTGCTGACAATGAGCAGTTCTTC; CDR3 protein: CASSFSADNEQFF
V gene: TRBV6-5; J gene: TRBJ2-3; CDR3 length: 14; D gene: TRBD2; clone size: .; CDR3 DNA: TGTGCCAGCGGCTTTAGCGGGAACACAGATACGCAGTATTTT; CDR3 protein: CASGFSGNTDTQYF
V gene: TRBV6-1; J gene: TRBJ1-3; CDR3 length: 14; D gene: .; clone size: .; CDR3 DNA: TGTGCCAGCACACCGGATCACTCTGGAAACACCATATATTTT; CDR3 protein: CASTPDHSGNTIYF
V gene: TRBV7-9; J gene: TRBJ1-1; CDR3 length: 13; D gene: .; clone size: .; CDR3 DNA: TGTGCCAGCAGCATATACATGAACACTGAAGCTTTCTTT; CDR3 protein: CASSIYMNTEAFF
V gene: TRBV11-2; J gene: TRBJ2-5; CDR3 length: 15; D gene: TRBD2; clone size: .; CDR3 DNA: TGTGCCAGCAGCCCGACTAGCGTCGCTATTGAGACCCAGTACTTC; CDR3 protein: CASSPTSVAIETQYF
V gene: TRBV30; J gene: TRBJ2-7; CDR3 length: 11; D gene: .; clone size: few; CDR3 DNA: TGTGCCTGGAGTTATAGCTACGAGCAGTACTTC; CDR3 protein: CAWSYSYEQYF
V gene: TRBV19; J gene: TRBJ2-7; CDR3 length: 17; D gene: TRBD1; clone size: .; CDR3 DNA: TGTGCCAGTAGTAAAGGGACAGGGATATTAGGTACCGGTGAGCAGTACTTC; CDR3 protein: CASSKGTGILGTGEQYF
V gene: TRBV19; J gene: TRBJ1-1; CDR3 length: 14; D gene: .; clone size: .; CDR3 DNA: TGTGCCAGTAGTCCCGGGGGAACGAACACTGAAGCTTTCTTT; CDR3 protein: CASSPGGTNTEAFF
V gene: TRBV10-2; J gene: TRBJ2-1; CDR3 length: 15; D gene: TRBD2; clone size: .; CDR3 DNA: TGCGCCAGCAGTGAGTTTCCGGCGGGAGTGAGTGAGCAGTTCTTC; CDR3 protein: CASSEFPAGVSEQFF
V gene: TRBV27; J gene: TRBJ1-5; CDR3 length: 12; D gene: .; clone size: .; CDR3 DNA: TGTGCCAGCAGTTCGCCAAATCAGCCCCAGCATTTT; CDR3 protein: CASSSPNQPQHF
V gene: TRBV27; J gene: TRBJ2-2; CDR3 length: 12; D gene: .; clone size: .; CDR3 DNA: TGTGCCAGCAGTTTACCCAACGGGGAGCTGTTTTTT; CDR3 protein: CASSLPNGELFF
V gene: TRBV18; J gene: TRBJ1-1; CDR3 length: 16; D gene: TRBD1; clone size: few; CDR3 DNA: TGTGCCAGCTCACCGGCACAGGGGGCTTGGAACACTGAAGCTTTCTTT; CDR3 protein: CASSPAQGAWNTEAFF
V gene: TRBV6-6; J gene: TRBJ1-2; CDR3 length: 12; D gene: TRBD1; clone size: .; CDR3 DNA: TGTGCCAGCAGTTATACAGGGGATGGCTACACCTTC; CDR3 protein: CASSYTGDGYTF
V gene: TRBV6-5; J gene: TRBJ2-1; CDR3 length: 12; D gene: .; clone size: .; CDR3 DNA: TGTGCCAGCATGCGTTTAGGAGACGAGCAGTTCTTC; CDR3 protein: CASMRLGDEQFF
V gene: TRBV5-1; J gene: TRBJ1-3; CDR3 length: 16; D gene: .; clone size: .; CDR3 DNA: TGCGCCAGCAGCTTGGGGAGACACGGGTCTGGAAACACCATATATTTT; CDR3 protein: CASSLGRHGSGNTIYF
V gene: TRBV5-4; J gene: TRBJ2-7; CDR3 length: 12; D gene: .; clone size: .; CDR3 DNA: TGTGCCAGCTTGGCCTCGGAAAACGAGCAGTACTTC; CDR3 protein: CASLASENEQYF
V gene: TRBV7-8; J gene: TRBJ1-5; CDR3 length: 13; D gene: .; clone size: .; CDR3 DNA: TGTGCCAGCAGCTTAGCAGGAACAGGAACTTCACATTTT; CDR3 protein: CASSLAGTGTSHF
V gene: TRBV19; J gene: TRBJ2-5; CDR3 length: 13; D gene: .; clone size: .; CDR3 DNA: TGTGCCAGCTCCGGGGCCTACCTTCAGACCCAGTACTTC; CDR3 protein: CASSGAYLQTQYF